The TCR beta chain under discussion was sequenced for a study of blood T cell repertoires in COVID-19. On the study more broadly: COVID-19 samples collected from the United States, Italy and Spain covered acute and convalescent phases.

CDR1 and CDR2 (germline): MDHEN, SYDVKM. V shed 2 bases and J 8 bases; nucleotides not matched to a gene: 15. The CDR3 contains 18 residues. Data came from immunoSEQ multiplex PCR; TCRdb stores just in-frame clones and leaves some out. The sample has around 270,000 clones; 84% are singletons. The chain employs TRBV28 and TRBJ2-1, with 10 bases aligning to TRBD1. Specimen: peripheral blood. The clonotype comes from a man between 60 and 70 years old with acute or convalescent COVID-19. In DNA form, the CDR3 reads TGTGCCAGCAGTTTAAGGTGGGGACAGGGGAAGGGAGTCGATGAGCAGTTCTTC. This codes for CASSLRWGQGKGVDEQFF. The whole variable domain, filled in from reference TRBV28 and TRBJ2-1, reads DVKVTQSSRYLVKRTGEKVFLECVQDMDHENMFWYRQDPGLGLRLIYFSYDVKMKEKGDIPEGYSVSREKKERFSLILESASTNQTSMYLCASSLRWGQGKGVDEQFFGPGTRLTVL.